The clone carrying this TCR beta chain was counted ten times or more. Indicated time point: after trial treatment. Treatment described: LDRT plus nivolumab, ipilimumab, low-dose cyclophosphamide and aspirin (RACIN trial). Both TCRalpha and TCRbeta chains were reverse transcribed with V-gene-specific primers. With a V-primer adapter and a constant-region primer, TCRs were amplified for approximately 20 PCR cycles. TCRdb used MiXCR to reprocess the reads, holding one entry per CDR3 protein. The table has about 91,000 distinct CDR3 sequences, 20% to 25% seen once; the top ten hold roughly 12%. The data stem from a study of low-dose radiotherapy and immunotherapy resistance in tumors. The CDR3 consists of 15 residues. CDR1 is KGHSH and CDR2 is LQKENI in the germline V gene. The ends lost 4 bases at V and 3 bases at J; junction bases unmatched: 8.

The specimen was PBMCs, collected after low-dose radiotherapy plus immunotherapy. The TCR sequence derives from a female donor with ovarian cancer. The rearrangement uses TRBV18 and TRBJ1-1; TRBD1 matches at 7 bases. The CDR3 DNA follows: TGTGCCAGCTCACGGCCGACAGGGACCGACACTGAAGCTTTCTTT. This gives the protein CASSRPTGTDTEAFF.